The 5 T cell receptor beta chains reported below all come from one sample, sequenced in a study of blood T cell repertoires in COVID-19. Sequencing was performed with immunoSEQ multiplex PCR; in TCRdb, only in-frame clones are kept and a portion is missing. The sample includes more than 250,000 clones, approximately 90% of them seen just once. Source material: peripheral blood. The receptors originated from a man between 18 and 29 years old with active or convalescent COVID-19.

The chain couples TRBV6-5 to TRBJ2-1; a possible D gene is TRBD2 (6 bases). The V gene's germline CDR1 is MNHEY and CDR2 SVGAGI. V gave up 2 bases and J gave up 1 base, with 12 bases separating them. The CDR3 extends over 16 amino acids. CDR3 in amino acids: CASSYPGTGSYNEQFF. The DNA of the CDR3 is TGTGCCAGCAGTTACCCCGGGACTGGATCCTACAATGAGCAGTTCTTC.

The V call is TRBV6-5, the J call TRBJ1-3; no clear D gene. Germline V gene lookup returns CDR1 MNHEY and CDR2 SVGAGI. The V and J ends lost 8 bases and 0 bases respectively, with 14 bases between them. CDR3 length equals 15 residues. This chain's CDR3 is CASGPNSLSGNTIYF. CDR3 coding DNA: TGTGCCAGCGGCCCAAACAGCCTCTCTGGAAACACCATATATTTT.

The genes are TRBV6-6 and TRBJ1-5; D remains ambiguous. In germline, CDR1 is MNHNY, CDR2 SVGAGI (reference sequence). The CDR3 runs to 15 residues. Trimming left V 4 bases short and J 4 bases short, with 14 bases between. CDR3 DNA: TGTGCCAGCAGTTTAGGCCCGGGAGGGAATCAGCCCCAGCATTTT. As protein: CASSLGPGGNQPQHF.

The table lists this clone with a count of one. V is TRBV3-1 (or the pseudogene TRBV3-2) and J is TRBJ2-7; TRBD2 matches 10 bases. Germline CDR1 and CDR2: LGHDT and YNNKEL (reference sequence). With V trimmed by 4 bases and J by 3 bases, 6 bases remained unmatched. The CDR3 extends over 15 amino acids. The CDR3 DNA reads TGTGCCAGCAGCCCGGGACTAGCGCCAGTCTACGAGCAGTACTTC. Amino acids: CASSPGLAPVYEQYF.

This clone was seen a handful of times. Other DNA sequences of this sample code for an identical CDR3. The chain combines TRBV30 with TRBJ1-2; unclear D gene. This CDR3 contains 13 residues. Germline V CDR1 and CDR2: GTSNPN, SVGIG (reference sequence). V was cut by 2 bases and J by 4 bases, with 11 bases left in between. The CDR3 DNA is TGTGCCTGGAGTTTTCGGGGAGGCTATGGCTACACCTTC. It codes for CAWSFRGGYGYTF.